This T cell receptor beta chain was observed in a study of memory CD4+ T cells and cytomegalovirus serostatus. This CDR3 has 13 residues. The V and J ends lost 0 bases and 9 bases respectively, with 9 bases between them. CDR1 is MRHNA and CDR2 is SNTAGT in the germline V gene. Using immunoSEQ multiplex PCR, the repertoire was profiled, and TCRdb retains in-frame clones only, with some absent. The sample has around 54,000 clones; 70% to 80% are singletons. Single viable CD3+CD4+CD8-CD45RO+ cells were sorted as the memory CD4+ T cells. General study findings and limits: Median bootstrapped AUC for CMV status was approximately 0.96 originally, approximately 0.91 US-trained.

In regard to this clone: No antigen is known for it.

The chain links TRBV6-4 to TRBJ2-1, with a tentative D call TRBD2 (5 bases). The receptor comes from an adult in good health and CMV-seropositive. The sample comprised memory CD4+ T cells from blood. The CDR3 coding sequence is TGTGCCAGCAGTGACTCAGGAGGAGGTGAGCAGTTCTTC. Its protein product is CASSDSGGGEQFF.